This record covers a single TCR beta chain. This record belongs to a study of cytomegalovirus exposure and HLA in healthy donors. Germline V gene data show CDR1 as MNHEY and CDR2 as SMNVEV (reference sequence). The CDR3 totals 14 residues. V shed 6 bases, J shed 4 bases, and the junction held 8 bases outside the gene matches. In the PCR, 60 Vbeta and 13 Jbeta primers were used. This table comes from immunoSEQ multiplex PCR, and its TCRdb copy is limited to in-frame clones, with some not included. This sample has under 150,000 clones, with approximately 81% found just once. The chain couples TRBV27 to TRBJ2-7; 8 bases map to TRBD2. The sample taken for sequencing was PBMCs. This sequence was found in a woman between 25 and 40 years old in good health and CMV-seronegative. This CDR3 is CASRTLGGRYEQYF. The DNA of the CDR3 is TGTGCCAGCAGGACTCTAGGCGGGAGGTACGAGCAGTACTTC.